Following are 14 T cell receptor beta chains from one sample sequenced in a study of identical twins' blood T cells. One entry per CDR3 protein results from TCRdb running MiXCR on the 5' RACE reads. This table holds around 380,000 distinct CDR3 sequences, roughly 31% found once. Sequencing used PBMCs. These receptors all stem from a woman between 18 and 55 years old in good health.

This clonotype was seen only a few times. This chain links TRBV29-1 with TRBJ1-5; possibly TRBD1 for D (5 bases). Trimming removed 4 bases at V and 3 bases at J, with 10 bases between. The length of the CDR3 is 13 residues. Germline-derived CDR1 and CDR2 are SQVTM and ANQGSEA. DNA of the CDR3: TGCAGCGTTGGCGCAGGGAACAATCAGCCCCAGCATTTT. Amino acids: CSVGAGNNQPQHF. Full variable domain (rest looked up from reference TRBV29-1 and TRBJ1-5): SAVISQKPSRDICQRGTSLTIQCQVDSQVTMMFWYRQQPGQSLTLIATANQGSEATYESGFVIDKFPISRPNLTFSTLTVSNMSPEDSSIYLCSVGAGNNQPQHFGDGTRLSIL.

This clonotype has a handful of counts. V usage is TRBV4-2 and J usage is TRBJ2-1, with D possibly called TRBD1 or TRBD2 (5 bases each). This CDR3 comprises 19 residues. Trimming took off 3 bases at V and 0 bases at J, with 21 bases between the two ends. Germline V gene sequence: CDR1 LGHNA, CDR2 YNFKEQ. The CDR3 DNA reads TGTGCCAGCAGCCATCCGTCGACCGGGGCCAGACTCTCCTACAATGAGCAGTTCTTC. The encoded protein is CASSHPSTGARLSYNEQFF.

Note on this clonotype: A read error may be the cause here, since a much bigger clone is one base away. V gene TRBV20-1 combines with J gene TRBJ1-6; 7 bases map to TRBD1. The CDR3 runs to 14 residues. The V gene end was trimmed by 3 bases and the J gene end by 8 bases; junction bases not matched to a gene: 7. Germline V gives CDR1 DFQATT, CDR2 SNEGSKA (reference sequence). CDR3 coding DNA: TGCAGTGCTAGGCCCACAGGGGCGGATTCACCCCTCCACTTT. Protein: CSARPTGADSPLHF.

The chain has TRBV12-3 or TRBV12-4 and TRBJ1-4; D remains ambiguous. The CDR3 has 14 amino acids. Trimming removed 2 bases from V and 3 bases from J, with 7 bases in between. The CDR3 nucleotides read TGTGCCAGCAGTTTATCCTCGGCTAATGAAAAACTGTTTTTT. It is translated as CASSLSSANEKLFF.

The chain combines TRBV20-1 with TRBJ1-1; possibly TRBD1 for D (5 bases). The V end lost 7 bases, the J end lost 5 bases, and 26 bases lay between the germline ends. This CDR3 region has 16 residues. CDR1 DFQATT and CDR2 SNEGSKA come from the germline V gene (reference sequence). Here the CDR3 reads CSVQAAGRKGSTEAFF. CDR3 in DNA: TGCAGTGTCCAAGCAGCGGGACGAAAGGGTTCTACTGAAGCTTTCTTT.

The V and J genes are TRBV28 and TRBJ2-7; TRBD2 matches 9 bases. The CDR3 has 14 residues. Germline-derived CDR1 and CDR2 are MDHEN and SYDVKM. Trimming removed 8 bases from V and 7 bases from J; junction bases left unmatched: 12. The CDR3 DNA reads TGTGCCAGCCATAGCGGGGGACATTTAAATGAGCAGTACTTC. Its translation is CASHSGGHLNEQYF.

This chain links TRBV4-3 with TRBJ1-1; possible D gene TRBD1, 6 bases. With 2 bases removed from V and 5 bases from J, the gap between germline ends came to 12 bases. Germline CDR1 and CDR2: LGHNA and YSLEER. This CDR3 spans 14 amino acids. CDR3 region: CASSQRGGITEAFF. The CDR3 nucleotides read TGCGCCAGCAGCCAAAGGGGGGGAATAACTGAAGCTTTCTTT.

The J gene is TRBJ2-1, the V gene TRBV11-2; no clear D. Per the germline V gene, CDR1 is SGHAT and CDR2 is FQNNGV. V lost 5 bases and J lost 12, with 11 bases in between. The CDR3 totals 11 residues. The CDR3 DNA reads as TGTGCCAGCAGCGCAGTGACCGCGCAGTTCTTC. It translates to CASSAVTAQFF.

Only a few counts were recorded for this clonotype. The chain carries TRBV10-1 and TRBJ2-5; possible D gene TRBD2, 6 bases. The germline V gene has CDR1 WNHNN and CDR2 SYGVQD (reference sequence). V was cut by 3 bases and J by 5 bases, with 16 bases left in between. The length of the CDR3 is 15 residues. The CDR3 here is CASSDRSGVLETQYF. The CDR3 nucleotides are TGCGCCAGCAGTGATCGGTCGGGGGTATTGGAGACCCAGTACTTC.

The V and J genes are TRBV27 and TRBJ2-3; D call uncertain. Trimming left V 0 bases short and J 4 bases short, with 5 bases between. The CDR3 length is 13 residues. Per germline, CDR1 MNHEY and CDR2 SMNVEV (reference sequence). CDR3 nucleotide sequence: TGTGCCAGCAGTTTATCGACGTCAGATACGCAGTATTTT. It encodes CASSLSTSDTQYF.

V gene TRBV11-2 combines with J gene TRBJ2-2; D not resolved. Germline CDR1 SGHAT, CDR2 FQNNGV. The CDR3 covers 15 residues. Trimming removed 3 bases at V and 5 bases at J, with 13 bases between. The DNA of the CDR3 is TGTGCCAGCAGCTTCGGCTTGTGGCAGACCGGGGAGCTGTTTTTT. Translation gives CASSFGLWQTGELFF.

A word on this clonotype: One junction end disagrees with the germline gene, perhaps due to a read error. The chain uses TRBV12-3 or TRBV12-4 and TRBJ2-3, with TRBD1 identical over 8 bases. There are 16 residues in the CDR3. CDR3 DNA: TGTGCCAGCAGTTTGGGGGTAGGGACAGGAACAGATATGCAGTATTTT. It translates to CASSLGVGTGTDMQYF.

V and J are TRBV6-6 and TRBJ2-2; 8 bases match TRBD2. Losses at the gene ends were 6 bases for V and 9 bases for J; bases not matched to a gene: 21. The CDR3 has 18 amino acids. CDR1 is MNHNY, CDR2 SVGAGI, per germline (reference sequence). The chain's CDR3 is CASRTDARGLGVSWELFF. The DNA of the CDR3 is TGTGCCAGCAGAACGGACGCCAGGGGACTAGGTGTATCCTGGGAGCTGTTTTTT.

This clonotype turned up a few times. V usage is TRBV27 and J usage is TRBJ1-2, with D maybe TRBD1 (5 bases). The CDR3 extends over 16 amino acids. Trimming took 1 base from V and 0 from J, leaving 12 bases between them. In germline, CDR1 is MNHEY, CDR2 SMNVEV (reference sequence). Here the CDR3 reads CASSLYGAGSNYGYTF. The CDR3 DNA follows: TGTGCCAGCAGTTTATATGGGGCAGGTTCTAACTATGGCTACACCTTC.